The 9 T cell receptor beta chains below all came from one sample that was sequenced in a study of cytotoxic CD8 clonotypes in ibrutinib-treated CLL. TCRdb's copy holds only in-frame clones and misses some; the assay was immunoSEQ multiplex PCR. This sample has some 140,000 clones, with approximately 89% found just once. Sequenced here: PBMCs, sampled after 12 months of ibrutinib treatment. These receptors came from a human donor with chronic lymphocytic leukemia.

The rearrangement links TRBV7-6 to TRBJ2-1; D is undetermined. With 5 bases removed from V and 5 bases from J, the gap between germline ends came to 4 bases. The V gene's germline CDR1 is SGHVS and CDR2 FNYEAQ. The CDR3 length is 11 residues. CDR3 DNA sequence: TGTGCCAGCAGCGAAGACAATGAGCAGTTCTTC. Translation: CASSEDNEQFF.

J is TRBJ2-7 and V is TRBV28; perhaps D is TRBD1 or TRBD2 (5 bases each). Germline V CDR1 and CDR2: MDHEN, SYDVKM. The CDR3 contains 16 residues. V lost 8 bases and J 2 bases, leaving 22 bases between the germline ends. CDR3 sequence: CASSPLRDPDTYEQYF. The DNA for the CDR3 is TGTGCCAGCTCCCCCCTCCGGGACCCCGACACCTACGAGCAGTACTTC.

The chain is built from TRBV5-1 and TRBJ2-5; no firm D call. From germline, CDR1 is SGHRS and CDR2 YFSETQ. V was clipped by 4 bases and J by 5 bases, with 9 bases between them. This CDR3 is 12 amino acids long. The CDR3: CASSVPPETQYF. Written as DNA, the CDR3 is TGCGCCAGCAGCGTCCCTCCCGAGACCCAGTACTTC.

This chain uses TRBV5-8 with TRBJ2-5; tentative D call: TRBD2 (5 bases). V shed 5 bases and J shed 7 bases, with 21 bases lying between them. The CDR3 length is 15 residues. Germline CDR1 reads SGHTS; CDR2 reads YDEGEE. CDR3 in amino acids: CASRLPQALVGTQYF. The CDR3 bases are TGTGCCAGCAGATTACCCCAGGCACTAGTTGGGACCCAGTACTTC.

This clone has only one observation. This rearrangement joins TRBV14 to TRBJ1-1, with D tentatively TRBD1 (6 bases). The germline gives CDR1 SGHDN, CDR2 FVKESK. The CDR3 has 14 amino acids. V was cut by 2 bases and J by 6 bases, with 13 bases left in between. CDR3 nucleotide sequence: TGTGCCAGCAGCCAACCAGGGGCCGGGGCTGAAGCTTTCTTT. Translating gives CASSQPGAGAEAFF.

The chain links TRBV5-1 to TRBJ2-7; the D gene is possibly TRBD2 (6 bases). V was pared by 0 bases and J by 0 bases, with 13 bases between. Germline values: CDR1 SGHRS, CDR2 YFSETQ. The CDR3 runs to 16 residues. CDR3 nucleotide sequence: TGCGCCAGCAGCTTGGTATCTTCGGACTACTCCTACGAGCAGTACTTC. It codes for CASSLVSSDYSYEQYF.

This clone was counted once. The genes are TRBV12-5 and TRBJ2-3; D unclear. The germline CDR1 and CDR2 sequences are LGHNT and FRNRAP. The V and J ends lost 2 bases and 2 bases respectively, with 5 bases between them. This CDR3 spans 13 amino acids. CDR3 bases: TGTGCTAGTGGTTTGCAGCTCACAGATACGCAGTATTTT. Encoded protein: CASGLQLTDTQYF.

The gene calls are TRBV19 and TRBJ2-4; D gene ambiguous. CDR3 length: 14 amino acids. V was shortened by 1 base and J by 8 bases, with 12 bases between the two germline ends. CDR1 LNHDA and CDR2 SQIVND come from the germline V gene (reference sequence). The CDR3 protein is CASSIGAFTDIQYF. DNA of the CDR3: TGTGCCAGTAGTATAGGGGCCTTCACTGACATTCAGTACTTC.

The chain couples TRBV7-3 to TRBJ2-3, with D perhaps matching TRBD1 (5 bases). Germline CDR1 SGHTA, CDR2 FQGTGA. This CDR3 is 15 amino acids long. V was pared by 2 bases and J by 0 bases, with 9 bases between. CDR3 protein: CASSLSGHSTDTQYF. DNA of the CDR3: TGTGCCAGCAGCTTATCAGGGCACAGCACAGATACGCAGTATTTT.